A single sample is the source of the 23 T cell receptor beta chains below, sequenced in a study of chemoradiotherapy in HPV16-positive cancers. Profiled with immunoSEQ multiplex PCR; TCRdb holds only in-frame clones, not every one. The data hold just over 8,500 clones, with under 80% observed a single time. This material was collected from a patient who underwent chemoradiotherapy. The receptor source for this set is a human donor with HPV-associated anogenital cancer.

The CDR3 bases are TGTGCCAGCAGTGAAGGGGGGGTTAGCAATCAGCCCCAGCATTTT. This sequence encodes CASSEGGVSNQPQHF. V and J are TRBV6-1 and TRBJ1-5; D possibly corresponds to TRBD1 (5 bases). In germline, CDR1 is MNHNS, CDR2 SASEGT. The CDR3 runs to 15 residues. V was clipped by 1 base and J by 0 bases, with 7 bases between them.

The V call is TRBV7-2, the J call TRBJ2-7; the D is unclear. V gave up 5 bases and J gave up 3 bases, with 11 bases separating them. The CDR3 spans 13 residues. Germline V lookup: CDR1 SGHTA, CDR2 FQGNSA. CDR3 region: CASSPVVDYEQYF. The CDR3 coding sequence is TGTGCCAGCAGCCCTGTAGTTGACTACGAGCAGTACTTC.

The V and J genes are TRBV29-1 and TRBJ1-1; perhaps TRBD1 as D (6 bases). This CDR3 region has 15 residues. Trimming left V 1 base short and J 2 bases short, with 14 bases between. Germline values: CDR1 SQVTM, CDR2 ANQGSEA. The CDR3 protein is CSVEVWGAGNTEAFF. Here the CDR3 DNA reads TGCAGCGTTGAAGTCTGGGGGGCGGGTAACACTGAAGCTTTCTTT. Filled out from reference TRBV29-1 and TRBJ1-1, the complete variable domain reads SAVISQKPSRDICQRGTSLTIQCQVDSQVTMMFWYRQQPGQSLTLIATANQGSEATYESGFVIDKFPISRPNLTFSTLTVSNMSPEDSSIYLCSVEVWGAGNTEAFFGQGTRLTVV.

The rearrangement links TRBV4-1 to TRBJ1-2, with TRBD1 matching 7 bases. Per the germline V gene, CDR1 is MGHRA and CDR2 is YSYEKL. V lost 1 base, J lost 4 bases, and 3 bases stayed unmatched. This CDR3 is built from 14 residues. The chain's CDR3 is CASSQGTGSYGYTF. The DNA of the CDR3 is TGCGCCAGCAGCCAAGGGACAGGAAGCTATGGCTACACCTTC.

A single count supports this clone. The V gene is TRBV19, the J gene TRBJ2-6; D is uncertain. The V end was cut by 2 bases, the J end by 0 bases, with 8 bases between. Germline V gene sequence: CDR1 LNHDA, CDR2 SQIVND (reference sequence). The CDR3 is 16 residues long. The CDR3 nucleotides are TGTGCCAGTAGTATATCAGACACCTCTGGGGCCAACGTCCTGACTTTC. Translation: CASSISDTSGANVLTF.

The chain uses TRBV5-6 and TRBJ1-2; 12 bases are shared with TRBD1. V trimming: 3 bases; J trimming: 4 bases; junction bases outside the gene matches: 13. Germline CDR1 and CDR2: SGHDT and YYEEEE. The CDR3 totals 18 residues. The CDR3 region has the DNA TGTGCCAGCAGCTCTGTTTCCGGGACAGGGGGCGCTTTCTATGGCTACACCTTC. Translated, it gives CASSSVSGTGGAFYGYTF.

V and J are TRBV19 and TRBJ1-2; 7 bases line up with TRBD1. Germline trimming cut 0 bases from V and 8 bases from J; bases unmatched to any gene: 3. Per the germline V gene, CDR1 is LNHDA and CDR2 is SQIVND (reference sequence). The CDR3 covers 13 residues. The CDR3: CASSIDQGVGYTF. The DNA for the CDR3 is TGTGCCAGTAGTATAGACCAGGGGGTCGGCTACACCTTC.

The sample holds one count of this clone. This chain connects TRBV19 to TRBJ2-1; 11 nucleotides line up with TRBD2. The germline V gene encodes CDR1 LNHDA and CDR2 SQIVND (reference sequence). V gave up 5 bases and J gave up 2 bases; unmatched junction bases: 14. The CDR3 sequence is 19 residues long. The CDR3 DNA sequence: TGTGCCAGTAGTGCTACCGGGACTAGCGGAACCTTAACCTACAATGAGCAGTTCTTC. Amino acid sequence: CASSATGTSGTLTYNEQFF.

The CDR3 nucleotides read TGCAGCGTTGAAGTGGCCGGAACCAACTATGGCTACACCTTC. Translation: CSVEVAGTNYGYTF. The rearrangement uses TRBV29-1 and TRBJ1-2; D unclear. Germline V gives CDR1 SQVTM, CDR2 ANQGSEA. This CDR3 is 14 amino acids long. Trimming removed 1 base at V and 2 bases at J, with 11 bases between. The entire variable domain, with the rest obtained from reference TRBV29-1 and TRBJ1-2, is as follows: SAVISQKPSRDICQRGTSLTIQCQVDSQVTMMFWYRQQPGQSLTLIATANQGSEATYESGFVIDKFPISRPNLTFSTLTVSNMSPEDSSIYLCSVEVAGTNYGYTFGSGTRLTVV.

This chain joins TRBV18 and TRBJ1-2; D is possibly TRBD1 (6 bases). Trimming removed 3 bases at V and 2 bases at J, with 10 bases between. There are 14 residues in the CDR3. Looked up from germline, CDR1 is KGHSH and CDR2 is LQKENI. CDR3 sequence reads: CASSPGTGNYGYTF. Here the CDR3 DNA reads TGTGCCAGCTCACCCGGCACAGGGAACTATGGCTACACCTTC.

The V call is TRBV30, the J call TRBJ1-1, with 9 bases lining up with TRBD1. CDR3 length: 12 residues. After removal of 4 bases from V and 5 bases from J, the junction contained 2 bases not matched to a gene. The V gene's germline CDR1 is GTSNPN and CDR2 SVGIG (reference sequence). The CDR3 nucleotides are TGTGCCTGGACACAGGGGGCAACTGAAGCTTTCTTT. It is translated as CAWTQGATEAFF.

The chain has TRBV28 and TRBJ2-1, with 10 positions matching TRBD1. Looked up from germline, CDR1 is MDHEN and CDR2 is SYDVKM. After removal of 5 bases from V and 4 bases from J, the junction contained 5 bases not matched to a gene. This CDR3 spans 15 amino acids. CDR3 loop: CASSNDRGPYNEQFF. DNA for the CDR3: TGTGCCAGCAGTAACGACAGGGGGCCGTACAATGAGCAGTTCTTC.

J is TRBJ2-7 and V is TRBV5-4; D possibly matches TRBD1 or TRBD2 (6 bases each). The V end lost 4 bases, the J end lost 6 bases, and 20 bases lay between the germline ends. CDR3 length: 15 amino acids. Germline V lookup: CDR1 SGHNT, CDR2 YYREEE (reference sequence). The CDR3: CASSPEGGLRGEQYF. The CDR3 DNA sequence: TGTGCCAGCAGCCCGGAGGGGGGTTTGAGAGGCGAGCAGTACTTC. The full variable domain, completed using reference TRBV5-4 and TRBJ2-7, is ETGVTQSPTHLIKTRGQQVTLRCSSQSGHNTVSWYQQALGQGPQFIFQYYREEENGRGNFPPRFSGLQFPNYSSELNVNALELDDSALYLCASSPEGGLRGEQYFGPGTRLTVT.

V usage is TRBV6-1 and J usage is TRBJ2-1, with no clear D. This CDR3 has 14 amino acids. Germline V lookup: CDR1 MNHNS, CDR2 SASEGT. V was shortened by 2 bases and J by 3 bases, with 8 bases between the two germline ends. The CDR3 sequence: CASSENSNYNEQFF. CDR3 coding DNA: TGTGCCAGCAGTGAAAACAGTAACTACAATGAGCAGTTCTTC.

The chain has TRBV28 and TRBJ2-1, with 14 nucleotides matching TRBD2. The CDR3 consists of 15 residues. The V gene end was trimmed by 6 bases and the J gene end by 8 bases; junction bases not matched to a gene: 6. Germline lookup yields CDR1 MDHEN and CDR2 SYDVKM. DNA of the CDR3: TGTGCCAGCAGGGGACTAGCGGGAGTTCTGCATGAGCAGTTCTTC. It translates to CASRGLAGVLHEQFF.

This clone was seen a few times. The rearrangement links TRBV7-9 to TRBJ1-2; D possibly corresponds to TRBD1 (5 bases). The CDR3 has 14 amino acids. V lost 5 bases to trimming and J lost 4 bases, with 14 bases between them. Germline V gives CDR1 SEHNR, CDR2 FQNEAQ (reference sequence). This CDR3 reads CASSTGTTGYGYTF. In nucleotides, the CDR3 is TGTGCCAGCAGCACCGGGACTACAGGCTATGGCTACACCTTC.

The V and J genes are TRBV18 and TRBJ1-1; D is perhaps TRBD1 (6 bases). There are 14 residues in the CDR3. V lost 6 bases, J lost 4 bases, and 15 bases lay in between. Germline values: CDR1 KGHSH, CDR2 LQKENI. CDR3 in DNA: TGTGCCAGCTCTTCAGAGGGGGGAGGCACTGAAGCTTTCTTT. It yields the protein CASSSEGGGTEAFF.

The CDR3 coding sequence is TGTGCCTGGAGTATCTGGGGAGACAGGGTAAAACCTGGGGCCAACGTCCTGACTTTC. This codes for CAWSIWGDRVKPGANVLTF. The V gene is TRBV30, the J gene TRBJ2-6; 7 bases are shared with TRBD1. CDR3 length: 19 amino acids. Germline assignment: CDR1 GTSNPN and CDR2 SVGIG (reference sequence). V gave up 2 bases and J gave up 2 bases; unmatched junction bases: 15.

V gene TRBV30 combines with J gene TRBJ1-2, with TRBD1 as a possible D gene (6 bases). In germline, CDR1 is GTSNPN, CDR2 SVGIG (reference sequence). Trimming pared 0 bases from V and 5 bases from J, leaving 13 bases between. CDR3 size: 14 residues. The CDR3 nucleotides are TGTGCCTGGAGTGTGGTACAGGGCCATTATGGCTACACCTTC. This codes for CAWSVVQGHYGYTF.

DNA of the CDR3: TGTGCCAGTAGTATAGGGGCTGACGAGCAGTACTTC. Its translation is CASSIGADEQYF. J is TRBJ2-7 and V is TRBV19; unclear D gene. The germline gives CDR1 LNHDA, CDR2 SQIVND (reference sequence). The CDR3 runs 12 residues. V was cut by 1 base and J by 5 bases, with 6 bases left in between.

The chain uses TRBV4-2 and TRBJ2-3; D might be TRBD2 (6 bases). CDR1 is LGHNA and CDR2 is YNFKEQ in the germline V gene. Trimming cost V 0 bases and J 1 base, with 11 bases left between them. The CDR3 runs 16 residues. The CDR3 DNA reads TGTGCCAGCAGCCAAGATCTGGCTAGCGGCACAGATACGCAGTATTTT. Translation: CASSQDLASGTDTQYF.

The chain couples TRBV7-2 to TRBJ2-4, with D possibly TRBD2 on 5 matching bases. V was shortened by 5 bases and J by 5 bases, with 16 bases between the two germline ends. Per germline, CDR1 SGHTA and CDR2 FQGNSA. The CDR3 is 15 amino acids. The CDR3 DNA is TGTGCCAGCAGCCATCGGAGCGGAACTGAAAACATTCAGTACTTC. It codes for CASSHRSGTENIQYF. Based on the CDR3 plus reference TRBV7-2 and TRBJ2-4, the full variable domain is GAGVSQSPSNKVTEKGKDVELRCDPISGHTALYWYRQSLGQGLEFLIYFQGNSAPDKSGLPSDRFSAERTGGSVSTLTIQRTQQEDSAVYLCASSHRSGTENIQYFGAGTRLSVL.

The rearrangement joins TRBV5-1 to TRBJ2-1; 11 bases agree with TRBD2. Germline V gives CDR1 SGHRS, CDR2 YFSETQ. The CDR3 extends over 15 amino acids. The junction had 6 bases not matched to a gene; V was cut back by 4 bases and J by 6 bases. Here the CDR3 reads CASSLSGRGANEQFF. The CDR3 DNA sequence: TGCGCCAGCAGCCTTAGCGGGAGGGGGGCCAATGAGCAGTTCTTC.